This TCR beta chain was captured by sequencing in a study of vaccination effects on CD4 cells after COVID-19. Whole-study context: Each participant was administered two doses of either the BNT162b2 or the mRNA-1273 vaccine. Study-level results: There was marked clonal contraction among infection- and vaccine-induced clones late after vaccination.

Concerning this clone itself: Antigen: not known.

Libraries were prepared by immunoSEQ multiplex PCR; TCRdb keeps only in-frame clonotypes and omits some of them. The profile shows about 43,000 clones, roughly 79% of them singletons. V lost 2 bases, J lost 4 bases, and 1 base stayed unmatched. CDR1 is SGHRS and CDR2 is YFSETQ in the germline V gene. The CDR3 loop spans 15 amino acids. Before sequencing, viral peptide pools were used by the ViraFEST assay to expand antigen-specific CD4+ T cells. Around day 10 of culture, CD4+ T cells were separated out. The study found no prior SARS-CoV-2 infection in the vaccine recipients, who tested negative for nucleocapsid antibodies. Each well held a few million PBMC cultured with 8.5 to 10 ug/ml peptides and roughly 11 IU/ml IL-2.

The clonotype was recovered from a human donor who received a COVID-19 vaccine. The chain uses TRBV5-1 and TRBJ2-2, with 11 positions matching TRBD2. The material was CD4+ T cells from PBMCs cultured with SARS-CoV-2 spike peptides, obtained before COVID-19 vaccination. As DNA, the CDR3 is TGCGCCAGCAGCTTTACTAGCGGGGGCACCGGGGAGCTGTTTTTT. It is translated as CASSFTSGGTGELFF.